The 8 T cell receptor beta chains presented below share a single source sample, sequenced in a study of cytomegalovirus exposure and HLA in healthy donors. Researchers ran the PCR with 60 Vbeta and 13 Jbeta primers. Sequenced by immunoSEQ multiplex PCR; TCRdb stores in-frame clones only, minus some. The sample table sets out about 200,000 clones. The material sequenced was PBMCs. Every receptor here comes from a girl aged 2 to 10 in good health and CMV-seropositive.

The V and J genes are TRBV27 and TRBJ1-5; D perhaps matches TRBD1 (5 bases). The CDR3 extends over 14 amino acids. Trimming left V 4 bases short and J 3 bases short, with 10 bases between. Germline CDR1 is MNHEY and CDR2 is SMNVEV (reference sequence). The chain's CDR3 is CASSSDSFNQPQHF. The CDR3 DNA sequence: TGTGCCAGCAGTTCCGACAGCTTCAATCAGCCCCAGCATTTT.

J is TRBJ1-5 and V is TRBV19, with 7 bases that match TRBD1. V was pared by 3 bases and J by 5 bases, with 7 bases of the junction left unmatched. The germline gives CDR1 LNHDA, CDR2 SQIVND (reference sequence). This CDR3 comprises 15 residues. The CDR3 sequence: CASSIGQGGDQPQHF. Written as DNA, the CDR3 is TGTGCCAGTAGTATTGGGCAGGGGGGAGATCAGCCCCAGCATTTT. The full variable domain, its missing parts supplied by reference TRBV19 and TRBJ1-5, is DGGITQSPKYLFRKEGQNVTLSCEQNLNHDAMYWYRQDPGQGLRLIYYSQIVNDFQKGDIAEGYSVSREKKESFPLTVTSAQKNPTAFYLCASSIGQGGDQPQHFGDGTRLSIL.

This chain uses TRBV2 with TRBJ2-7, with D unresolved. V dropped 4 bases and J dropped 3 bases, with 7 bases sitting between them. The length of the CDR3 is 12 residues. CDR1 SNHLY and CDR2 FYNNEI come from the germline V gene. The CDR3 DNA is TGTGCCAGCAGTGCAAACAGCTACGAGCAGTACTTC. Translated: CASSANSYEQYF.

The chain is built from TRBV6-1 and TRBJ2-7; perhaps TRBD2 as D (5 bases). The CDR3 sequence is 15 residues long. Between the trimmed V and J ends, which lost 2 bases and 2 bases, there was a span of 13 bases. The V gene's germline CDR1 is MNHNS and CDR2 SASEGT. In DNA, the CDR3 is TGTGCCAGCAGTGAACCCCTAGGACTCACCTACGAGCAGTACTTC. It translates to CASSEPLGLTYEQYF.

The J gene is TRBJ1-3, the V gene TRBV6-1, with D possibly TRBD1 on 5 matching bases. The CDR3 loop spans 13 amino acids. Germline CDR1 is MNHNS and CDR2 is SASEGT. Deletions cut 6 bases from V and 0 bases from J, with 6 bases between. CDR3 DNA sequence: TGTGCCAGCAGAGACAGCTCTGGAAACACCATATATTTT. The encoded protein is CASRDSSGNTIYF.

CDR3 DNA sequence: TGTGCCAGCAGTCAACAGGATCCGGAAGCTTTCTTT. Translated, it gives CASSQQDPEAFF. The chain couples TRBV28 to TRBJ1-1; possible D gene TRBD1, 5 bases. V was pared by 5 bases and J by 8 bases, with 12 bases between. This CDR3 has 12 residues. The V gene's germline CDR1 is MDHEN and CDR2 SYDVKM.

CDR3 residues: CASSIPQGANTGELFF. The CDR3 coding sequence is TGTGCCAGTAGTATCCCACAGGGGGCGAACACCGGGGAGCTGTTTTTT. The rearrangement joins TRBV19 to TRBJ2-2, with 8 nucleotides matching TRBD1. After removal of 3 bases from V and 0 bases from J, the junction contained 3 bases not matched to a gene. From germline, CDR1 is LNHDA and CDR2 SQIVND (reference sequence). The CDR3 is 16 amino acids.

V and J are TRBV6-5 and TRBJ2-7, with TRBD2 matching 8 bases. The CDR3 extends over 13 amino acids. V was pared by 8 bases and J by 3 bases, with 6 bases of the junction left unmatched. Germline CDR1 and CDR2: MNHEY and SVGAGI. CDR3 DNA: TGTGCCAGCCCTTGCGGGAGGTTCTACGAGCAGTACTTC. Protein product: CASPCGRFYEQYF.